These 8 T cell receptor beta chains originate from one sample sequenced in a study of beta chain features in type 1 diabetes (dated by TCRdb to 2016 to 2018). The library was prepared using the immunoSEQ multiplex PCR assay. The entire isolated RNA was reverse transcribed using the High Capacity cDNA Reverse Transcription Kit, and thus expressed TCRB transcripts were sequenced. TCRdb took over this immuneACCESS table, retaining in-frame rearrangements with V and J assigned. Such tables are incomplete; in checked studies, under half of the missing clones stem from an unresolved V gene, and the remainder is unexplained. The sample yields under 550,000 clones; about an eighth were counted once. Clones ranked in the top ten supply 0.04% to 0.05% of the sample. The specimen sequenced was naive CD4+ T cells from blood. Taken with the paper, the label for cell subset or site translates to: true naive CD4+ T cells. These TCRs come from a woman aged 18-29 years in good health.

This chain links TRBV7-3 with TRBJ2-1; D not resolved. This CDR3 has 17 residues. Trimming stripped 3 bases from V and 0 bases from J, with 15 bases between. Germline lookup yields CDR1 SGHTA and CDR2 FQGTGA. The CDR3 coding sequence is TGTGCCAGCAGCTTCGATAGCACCCCGAGCTCCTACAATGAGCAGTTCTTC. It specifies CASSFDSTPSSYNEQFF.

With respect to this clone: Distinct nucleotide sequences in the sample also encode this CDR3. The gene calls are TRBV13 and TRBJ2-1, with a weak D call TRBD1 (6 bases). The CDR3 is made up of 15 amino acids. Germline V gives CDR1 PRHDT, CDR2 FYEKMQ (reference sequence). V was pared by 5 bases and J by 3 bases, with 14 bases between. The CDR3 reads CASSRSGVFYNEQFF. CDR3 nucleotides: TGTGCCAGCAGCCGTTCAGGGGTTTTCTACAATGAGCAGTTCTTC. Full variable domain (outside the CDR3, taken from reference TRBV13 and TRBJ2-1): AAGVIQSPRHLIKEKRETATLKCYPIPRHDTVYWYQQGPGQDPQFLISFYEKMQSDKGSIPDRFSAQQFSDYHSELNMSSLELGDSALYFCASSRSGVFYNEQFFGPGTRLTVL.

The chain has TRBV28 and TRBJ1-2; the match to TRBD1 covers 8 bases. CDR1 is MDHEN, CDR2 SYDVKM, per germline. The CDR3 is made up of 13 amino acids. V dropped 7 bases and J dropped 3; count of bases not matched to a gene: 4. DNA of the CDR3: TGTGCCAGCAAGGTGACAGGGGACTATGGCTACACCTTC. It translates to CASKVTGDYGYTF.

The genes are TRBV28 and TRBJ2-5; 7 bases map to TRBD1. The CDR3 is 15 amino acids. V lost 6 bases and J lost 2; bases outside the gene matches: 9. CDR1 is MDHEN, CDR2 SYDVKM, per germline. In DNA form, the CDR3 reads TGTGCCAGCAGACAGGGGTCCGGCATGCAAGAGACCCAGTACTTC. This translates into CASRQGSGMQETQYF.

This clone was counted between two and nine times. The chain employs TRBV28 and TRBJ2-3, with 7 bases that match TRBD1. The CDR3 consists of 15 residues. V dropped 6 bases and J dropped 0; count of bases not matched to a gene: 6. Germline V gene data show CDR1 as MDHEN and CDR2 as SYDVKM. CDR3 region: CASRRNRGSTDTQYF. The CDR3 DNA sequence: TGTGCCAGCAGGAGAAACAGGGGTAGCACAGATACGCAGTATTTT.

V gene TRBV5-4 combines with J gene TRBJ2-7; D might be TRBD1 or TRBD2, each matching 5 bases. The V gene's germline CDR1 is SGHNT and CDR2 YYREEE (reference sequence). V dropped 0 bases and J dropped 5 bases, with 12 bases sitting between them. This CDR3 has 14 amino acids. The CDR3 nucleotides are TGTGCCAGCAGCTTGGGGCCCCGAGGGGACGAGCAGTACGTC. Translation gives CASSLGPRGDEQYV.

V gene TRBV2 combines with J gene TRBJ2-7; D remains unclear. Germline V lookup: CDR1 SNHLY, CDR2 FYNNEI. The CDR3 totals 14 residues. The V end was cut by 8 bases, the J end by 0 bases, with 14 bases between. For the CDR3, the DNA is TGTGCCAGCTCCGGCCTGCGGAGCTCCTACGAGCAGTACGTC. It encodes CASSGLRSSYEQYV.

Only a few counts were recorded for this clone. The V call is TRBV7-2, the J call TRBJ2-1; 11 bases are a match to TRBD2. Germline assignment: CDR1 SGHTA and CDR2 FQGNSA. V was clipped by 3 bases and J by 8 bases; unmatched bases: 3. The CDR3 is 14 amino acids. CDR3 residues: CASSFTSGSDEQFF. CDR3 coding DNA: TGTGCCAGCAGCTTTACTAGCGGGAGTGATGAGCAGTTCTTC. The complete variable domain, with remaining parts taken from reference TRBV7-2 and TRBJ2-1, reads GAGVSQSPSNKVTEKGKDVELRCDPISGHTALYWYRQSLGQGLEFLIYFQGNSAPDKSGLPSDRFSAERTGGSVSTLTIQRTQQEDSAVYLCASSFTSGSDEQFFGPGTRLTVL.